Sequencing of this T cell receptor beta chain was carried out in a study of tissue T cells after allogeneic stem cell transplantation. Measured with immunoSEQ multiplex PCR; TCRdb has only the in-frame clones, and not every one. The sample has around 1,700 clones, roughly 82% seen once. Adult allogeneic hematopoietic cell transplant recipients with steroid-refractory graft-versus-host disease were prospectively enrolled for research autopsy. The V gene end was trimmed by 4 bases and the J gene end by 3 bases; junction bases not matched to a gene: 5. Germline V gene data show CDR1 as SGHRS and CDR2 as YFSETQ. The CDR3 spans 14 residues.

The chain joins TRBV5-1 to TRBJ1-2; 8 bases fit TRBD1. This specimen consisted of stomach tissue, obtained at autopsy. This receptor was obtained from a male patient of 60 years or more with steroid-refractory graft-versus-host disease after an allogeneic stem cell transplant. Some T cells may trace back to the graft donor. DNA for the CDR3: TGCGCCAGCAGCGCCTCGACAGGGGACTATGGCTACACCTTC. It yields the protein CASSASTGDYGYTF.